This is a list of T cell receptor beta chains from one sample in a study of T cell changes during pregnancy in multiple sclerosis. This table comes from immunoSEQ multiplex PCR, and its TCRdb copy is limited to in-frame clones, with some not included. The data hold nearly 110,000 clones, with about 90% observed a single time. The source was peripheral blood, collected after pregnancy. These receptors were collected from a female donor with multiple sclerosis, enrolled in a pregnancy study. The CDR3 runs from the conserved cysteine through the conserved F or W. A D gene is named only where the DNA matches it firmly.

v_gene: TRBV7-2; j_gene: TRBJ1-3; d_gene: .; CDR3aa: CASKIYRDSGNTIYF; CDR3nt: TGTGCCAGCAAGATTTACAGGGACTCTGGAAACACCATATATTTT
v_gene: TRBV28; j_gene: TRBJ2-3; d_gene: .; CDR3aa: CASSPWTTPDTQYF; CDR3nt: TGTGCCAGCAGTCCGTGGACTACCCCCGATACGCAGTATTTT
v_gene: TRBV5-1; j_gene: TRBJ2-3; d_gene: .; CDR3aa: CASSPMPQTVITDTQYF; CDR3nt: TGCGCCAGCAGCCCCATGCCCCAAACAGTGATCACAGATACGCAGTATTTT
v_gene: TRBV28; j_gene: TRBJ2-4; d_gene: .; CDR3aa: CASSPPGPQGYIQYF; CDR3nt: TGTGCCAGCAGTCCACCGGGACCTCAGGGGTACATTCAGTACTTC
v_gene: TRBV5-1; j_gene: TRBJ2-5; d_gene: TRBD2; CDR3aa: CASSFGVSGGPQETQYF; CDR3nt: TGCGCCAGCAGCTTTGGGGTTAGCGGGGGGCCCCAAGAGACCCAGTACTTC
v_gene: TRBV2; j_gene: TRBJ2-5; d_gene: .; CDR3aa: CASNALDQETQYF; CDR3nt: TGTGCCAGCAATGCCCTAGATCAGGAGACCCAGTACTTC
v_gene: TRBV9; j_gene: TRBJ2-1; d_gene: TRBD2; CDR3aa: CASSVENPSGVRNEQFF; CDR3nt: TGTGCCAGCAGCGTAGAAAACCCTAGCGGGGTAAGGAATGAGCAGTTCTTC
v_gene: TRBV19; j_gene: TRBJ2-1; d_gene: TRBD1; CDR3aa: CASRLPGQGANEQFF; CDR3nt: TGTGCCAGTAGACTACCGGGACAGGGGGCGAATGAGCAGTTCTTC
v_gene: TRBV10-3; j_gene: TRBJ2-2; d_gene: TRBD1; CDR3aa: CAISPGGSGELFF; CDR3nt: TGTGCCATCAGTCCAGGGGGATCCGGGGAGCTGTTTTTT
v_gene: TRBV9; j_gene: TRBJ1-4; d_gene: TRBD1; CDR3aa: CASSAQTGGSEKLFF; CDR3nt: TGTGCCAGCAGCGCTCAGACAGGGGGAAGTGAAAAACTGTTTTTT
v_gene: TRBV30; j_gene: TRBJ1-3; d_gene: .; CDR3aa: CAWNHGSSGNTIYF; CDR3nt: TGTGCCTGGAACCACGGGTCCTCTGGAAACACCATATATTTT
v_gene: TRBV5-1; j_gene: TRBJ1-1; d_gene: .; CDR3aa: CASSQQSRFLNTEAFF; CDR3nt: TGCGCCAGCAGCCAACAAAGCAGGTTCTTGAACACTGAAGCTTTCTTT
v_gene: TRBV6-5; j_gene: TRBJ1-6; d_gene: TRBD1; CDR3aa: CASSLRRQGNSPLHF; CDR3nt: TGTGCCAGCAGCCTACGACGACAGGGAAACTCACCCCTCCACTTT
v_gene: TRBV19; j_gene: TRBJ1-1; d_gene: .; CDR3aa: CASLASGTFMNTEAFF; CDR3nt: TGTGCCAGTCTAGCTTCCGGGACATTCATGAACACTGAAGCTTTCTTT
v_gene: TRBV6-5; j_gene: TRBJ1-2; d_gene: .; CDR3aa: CASSLIQGPNYGYTF; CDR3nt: TGTGCCAGCAGCCTCATCCAGGGCCCTAACTATGGCTACACCTTC
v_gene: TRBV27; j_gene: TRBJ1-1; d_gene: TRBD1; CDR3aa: CASSFGTGSRTEAFF; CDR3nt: TGTGCCAGCAGTTTCGGGACAGGGTCAAGGACTGAAGCTTTCTTT
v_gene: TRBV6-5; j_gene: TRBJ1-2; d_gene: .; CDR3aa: CASSYSAGNGYTF; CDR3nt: TGTGCCAGCAGTTACTCGGCCGGGAATGGCTACACCTTC
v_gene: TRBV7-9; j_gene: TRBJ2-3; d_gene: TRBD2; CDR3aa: CASSLNPRLATSTDTQYF; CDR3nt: TGTGCCAGCAGCTTGAATCCAAGACTAGCGACGAGCACAGATACGCAGTATTTT
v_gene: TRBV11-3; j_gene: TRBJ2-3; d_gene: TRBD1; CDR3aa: CASSLGPQGSTDTQYF; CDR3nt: TGTGCCAGCAGCTTAGGGCCACAGGGGAGCACAGATACGCAGTATTTT
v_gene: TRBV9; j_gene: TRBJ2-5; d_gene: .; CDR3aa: CASSVGWGGGETQYF; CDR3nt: TGTGCCAGCAGCGTAGGGTGGGGTGGCGGGGAGACCCAGTACTTC
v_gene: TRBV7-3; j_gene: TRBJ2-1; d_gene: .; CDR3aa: CASSLNGGAGNEQFF; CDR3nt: TGTGCCAGCAGCTTAAATGGGGGGGCCGGCAATGAGCAGTTCTTC
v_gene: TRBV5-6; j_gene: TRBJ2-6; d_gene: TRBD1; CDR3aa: CASSFRQGRNDGANVLTF; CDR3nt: TGTGCCAGCAGCTTTAGACAGGGGAGGAATGATGGGGCCAACGTCCTGACTTTC
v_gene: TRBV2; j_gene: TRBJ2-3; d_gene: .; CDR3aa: CASSGLASADTQYF; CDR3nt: TGTGCCAGCAGTGGTCTTGCTAGCGCAGATACGCAGTATTTT
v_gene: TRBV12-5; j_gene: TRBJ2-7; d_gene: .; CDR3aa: CASPGHNEQYF; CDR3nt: TGTGCTAGTCCGGGACATAACGAGCAGTACTTC
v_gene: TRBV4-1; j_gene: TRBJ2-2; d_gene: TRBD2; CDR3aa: CASSQVPGLAGVANTGELFF; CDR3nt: TGCGCCAGCAGCCAAGTACCCGGGCTAGCGGGGGTCGCGAACACCGGGGAGCTGTTTTTT
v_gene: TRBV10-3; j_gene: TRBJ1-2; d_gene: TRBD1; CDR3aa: CAISLTGGDYGYTF; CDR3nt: TGTGCCATCAGTTTGACAGGGGGCGACTATGGCTACACCTTC
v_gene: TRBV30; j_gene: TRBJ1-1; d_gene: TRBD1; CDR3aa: CAWNNRGMNTEAFF; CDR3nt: TGTGCCTGGAACAACAGGGGCATGAACACTGAAGCTTTCTTT
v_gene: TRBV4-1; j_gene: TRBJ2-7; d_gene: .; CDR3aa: CASSQGDMGFILGGGGEQYF; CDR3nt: TGCGCCAGCAGCCAAGGGGATATGGGGTTCATTTTGGGTGGCGGAGGCGAGCAGTACTTC
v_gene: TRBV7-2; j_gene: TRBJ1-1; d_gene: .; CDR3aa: CASSLPSGRANTEAFF; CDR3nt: TGTGCCAGCAGCTTACCCTCAGGGCGCGCGAACACTGAAGCTTTCTTT
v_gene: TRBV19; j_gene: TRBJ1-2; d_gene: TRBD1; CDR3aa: CASSSGQGYGYTF; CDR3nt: TGTGCCAGTAGTAGCGGACAGGGCTATGGCTACACCTTC
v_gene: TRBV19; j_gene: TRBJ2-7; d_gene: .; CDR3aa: CASSPRTRVVYEQYF; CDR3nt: TGTGCCAGTAGCCCTCGGACACGCGTGGTCTACGAGCAGTACTTC
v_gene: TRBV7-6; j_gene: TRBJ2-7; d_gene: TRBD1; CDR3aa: CASSFRQGARYEQYF; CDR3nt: TGTGCCAGCAGCTTCCGACAGGGGGCGCGCTACGAGCAGTACTTC
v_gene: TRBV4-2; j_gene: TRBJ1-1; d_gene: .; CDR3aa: CASSQARWRQEMNTEAFF; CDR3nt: TGTGCCAGCAGCCAAGCGAGGTGGCGCCAAGAAATGAACACTGAAGCTTTCTTT
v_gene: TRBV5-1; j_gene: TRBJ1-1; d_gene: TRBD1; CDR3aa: CASSSNRGGMNTEAFF; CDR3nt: TGCGCCAGCAGCTCAAACAGGGGCGGGATGAACACTGAAGCTTTCTTT
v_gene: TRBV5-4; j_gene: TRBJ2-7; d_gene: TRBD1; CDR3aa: CASSSPGQGYEQYF; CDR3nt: TGTGCCAGCAGCTCGCCGGGACAGGGGTACGAGCAGTACTTC
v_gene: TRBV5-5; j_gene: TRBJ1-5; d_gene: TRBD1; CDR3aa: CASSHGQGNQPQHF; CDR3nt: TGTGCCAGCAGCCACGGACAGGGCAATCAGCCCCAGCATTTT
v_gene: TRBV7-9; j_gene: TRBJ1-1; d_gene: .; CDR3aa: CASSLDSLGEAFF; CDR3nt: TGTGCCAGCAGCTTGGACAGTCTCGGGGAAGCTTTCTTT
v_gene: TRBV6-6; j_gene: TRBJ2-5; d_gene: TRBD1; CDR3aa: CASSTGGPQETQYF; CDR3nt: TGTGCCAGCAGCACAGGGGGTCCTCAAGAGACCCAGTACTTC
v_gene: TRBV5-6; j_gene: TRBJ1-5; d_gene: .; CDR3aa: CASSLRGGASNQPQHF; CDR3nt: TGTGCCAGCAGCTTGAGGGGGGGCGCGAGCAATCAGCCCCAGCATTTT
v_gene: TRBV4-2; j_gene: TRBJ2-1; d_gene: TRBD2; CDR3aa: CASSQTLQLAGKDNEQFF; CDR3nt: TGTGCCAGCAGCCAAACTCTACAACTAGCGGGGAAAGACAATGAGCAGTTCTTC